This T cell receptor beta chain was captured by sequencing in a study of early T cells in non-severe SARS-CoV-2 infection. MiXCR, applied by TCRdb to the 5' RACE reads, yields one record per CDR3 protein. Of over 35,000 distinct CDR3 sequences in the sample, 5% to 6.5% were seen once. This clonotype has a count of ten or more. The sequence came from an adult who was a healthcare worker with PCR-confirmed SARS-CoV-2 infection or an uninfected control (not recorded which). Sequenced here: whole blood, sampled at baseline.

The CDR3 bases are TGTGCCAGCAGGATTGACAGGGATTCATCCTACGAGCAGTACTTC. Its translation: CASRIDRDSSYEQYF. V and J are TRBV11-3 and TRBJ2-7; 7 bases are shared with TRBD1. Germline lookup yields CDR1 SGHNT and CDR2 YENEEA. This CDR3 has 15 residues. Losses at the gene ends were 6 bases for V and 1 base for J; bases not matched to a gene: 9.